This passage covers 18 T cell receptor beta chains from one sample sequenced in a study of T cells in women clearing cervical HPV infection. TCRdb's copy holds only in-frame clones and misses some; the assay was immunoSEQ multiplex PCR. Recorded here are some 37,000 clones; the top ten clones represent about 1.7%. What was sequenced was blood buffy coat. These receptors were obtained from a woman between 18 and 70 years old with a cervical HPV16 infection that either progressed to CIN3+ or cleared (not recorded which).

Turning to this clone: The read gets to within 3 residues of the CDR3 end, and the germline J gene fills in the rest. This chain links TRBV7-9 with TRBJ2-7; D perhaps matches TRBD2 (7 bases). CDR1 is SEHNR, CDR2 FQNEAQ, per germline (reference sequence). The CDR3 spans 13 residues. V was cut by 8 bases and J by 5 bases, with 16 bases left in between. The part of the CDR3 DNA that was read is TGTGCCAGCGGGGGGGGCAGGGGCCACGAG. This gives the protein CASGGGRGHE. The CDR3 in its entirety is CASGGGRGHEQYF.

Turning to this clone: The CDR3 extends 3 residues past the end of the read, so its final part is completed from the germline J gene. The chain employs TRBV7-9 and TRBJ2-4; D is possibly TRBD1 (5 bases). The CDR3 contains 15 residues. The germline V gene encodes CDR1 SEHNR and CDR2 FQNEAQ (reference sequence). The CDR3 sequence: CASSLGPGLRGGQYF. Incomplete CDR3 DNA: TGTGCCAGCAGCTTAGGGCCAGGGCTGAGAGGTGGT.

As for this clone: The read is 3 residues too short to cover the CDR3 end, so that end is filled in from the germline J gene. This chain uses TRBV15 with TRBJ1-6, with 7 bases identical to TRBD1. Unmatched junction bases numbered 2, after V lost 1 base and J lost 5 bases. The germline CDR1 and CDR2 sequences are LNHNV and YYDKDF (reference sequence). CDR3 length: 15 amino acids. CDR3 amino acids: CATSRGGTDNSPLHF. The sequenced CDR3 bases are TGTGCCACCAGCAGAGGGGGGACAGATAATTCACCC.

A remark on this clone: The read is 3 residues too short to cover the CDR3 end, so that end is filled in from the germline J gene. V and J are TRBV7-2 and TRBJ2-3; no clear D gene. Trimming shortened V by 3 bases and J by 2 bases, and 6 bases separated the two germline ends. There are 13 residues in the CDR3. Germline V gene lookup returns CDR1 SGHTA and CDR2 FQGNSA. CDR3 sequence: CASSLGHTDTQYF. The sequenced CDR3 bases are TGTGCCAGCAGCTTGGGCCACACAGATACG.

Note on this clone: The read ends 3 residues shy of where the CDR3 ends; the end is completed using the germline J gene. The V and J genes are TRBV4-1 and TRBJ1-4; possibly TRBD1 for D (6 bases). The CDR3 covers 15 residues. CDR1 MGHRA and CDR2 YSYEKL come from the germline V gene. Between the trimmed V and J ends, which lost 3 bases and 4 bases, there was a span of 12 bases. Partial CDR3 DNA: TGCGCCAGCAGCCACCCTGGACAGATTAATGAAAAA. Translating gives CASSHPGQINEK. The entire CDR3 protein is CASSHPGQINEKLFF.

A remark on this clone: The read terminates 3 residues before the CDR3 end, so the remaining end is supplied by the germline J gene. V and J are TRBV7-9 and TRBJ2-3, with a weak D call TRBD1 (5 bases). The CDR3 spans 15 residues. In germline, CDR1 is SEHNR, CDR2 FQNEAQ (reference sequence). Partial CDR3 DNA: TGTGCCAGCAGCCTAGGCAGGGCTGGCAATCAGCCG. It is translated as CASSLGRAGNQP. The complete CDR3 reads CASSLGRAGNQPQYF.

Remarks on this clone: The read falls 3 residues short of the CDR3 end, and the missing part is taken from the germline J gene. The gene calls are TRBV7-6 and TRBJ2-4; tentative D call: TRBD2 (6 bases). The germline CDR1 and CDR2 sequences are SGHVS and FNYEAQ. CDR3 length equals 13 residues. CDR3 amino acids: CASSLAGRGGQYF. Incomplete CDR3 DNA: TGTGCCAGCAGCTTAGCGGGGCGGGGCGGT.

As for this clone: The observed sequence ends 3 residues before the CDR3 terminus, with the missing tail filled in from the germline J gene. The chain recombines TRBV23-1 with TRBJ2-5; 10 nucleotides agree with TRBD2. TRBV23-1 is an open reading frame whose function is uncertain. This CDR3 region has 20 residues. Trimming took 0 bases from V and 0 from J; bases not matched to a gene: 13. The CDR3 loop reads CASSQSVAGGHCEYQETQYF. CDR3 DNA (partial): TGCGCCAGCAGTCAATCGGTAGCGGGGGGCCATTGCGAGTACCAAGAGACC.

Details on this clone: The read ends 3 residues early relative to the CDR3; the germline J gene fills the gap. The chain has TRBV4-2 and TRBJ1-2, with no clear D. CDR3 size: 15 residues. Trimming removed 0 bases from V and 4 bases from J, with 12 bases in between. In germline, CDR1 is LGHNA, CDR2 YNFKEQ. The CDR3 bases that were read are TGTGCCAGCAGCCAAGAGCAGTACCCCCGCTATGGC. It yields the protein CASSQEQYPRYG. The entire CDR3 sequence reads CASSQEQYPRYGYTF.

For this clone: The read falls 3 residues short of the CDR3 end, and the missing part is taken from the germline J gene. This chain joins TRBV20-1 and TRBJ2-1; 10 nucleotides align to TRBD2. There are 14 residues in the CDR3. The germline CDR1 and CDR2 sequences are DFQATT and SNEGSKA (reference sequence). Trimming cost V 2 bases and J 2 bases; bases outside gene matches: 0. The part of the CDR3 DNA that was read is TGCAGTGCTAGAAGCGGGGGGGCCTACAATGAG. Translation gives CSARSGGAYNE. Given in full, the CDR3 is CSARSGGAYNEQFF.

In the case of this clone: The read halts 3 residues ahead of the CDR3 end, with the missing end drawn from the germline J gene. The gene calls are TRBV20-1 and TRBJ2-3, with 10 bases aligning to TRBD2. The CDR3 is made up of 16 amino acids. Germline loops: CDR1 DFQATT, CDR2 SNEGSKA (reference sequence). V shed 0 bases, J shed 5 bases, and the junction held 8 bases outside the gene matches. This CDR3 is CSARDLASGGVDTQYF. Partial CDR3 DNA: TGCAGTGCTAGAGATCTCGCTAGCGGGGGTGTAGATACG.

Note on this clone: Read sequence stops 3 residues before the CDR3 end, and the germline J gene provides the missing end. The chain couples TRBV6-2 or TRBV6-3 to TRBJ2-3, with D possibly TRBD1 on 6 matching bases. CDR1 MNHEY and CDR2 SVGEGT come from the germline V gene. The CDR3 runs to 17 residues. Incomplete CDR3 DNA: TGTGCCAGCAATTCAGGGCAGGGGTATTATAGCAATCAGCCG. Protein product: CASNSGQGYYSNQP. The whole CDR3 region reads CASNSGQGYYSNQPQYF.

Concerning this clone: The read terminates 3 residues ahead of where the CDR3 ends, so the germline J gene completes it. The V and J genes are TRBV14 and TRBJ2-5; D gene uncertain. Per the germline V gene, CDR1 is SGHDN and CDR2 is FVKESK. The CDR3 loop spans 15 amino acids. With 0 bases removed from V and 5 bases from J, the gap between germline ends came to 13 bases. CDR3 DNA, as far as it was read: TGTGCCAGCAGCCAAGATAGTGAGAGTATGGAGACC. Its protein is CASSQDSESMET. The entire CDR3 protein is CASSQDSESMETQYF.

Worth noting for this clone: The sequence runs out 3 residues before the end of the CDR3; the remainder is reconstructed from the germline J gene. The rearrangement links TRBV18 to TRBJ1-5, with TRBD1 matching over 7 bases. V lost 6 bases, J lost 6 bases, and 14 bases stayed unmatched. The CDR3 contains 16 residues. Germline CDR1 and CDR2: KGHSH and LQKENI. CDR3 bases read: TGTGCCAGCTCCCGGGCGACACAGGGGTCAGGTCAGCCC. This sequence encodes CASSRATQGSGQP. The whole CDR3 protein reads CASSRATQGSGQPQHF.

On this clone itself: Read sequence stops 3 residues before the CDR3 end, and the germline J gene provides the missing end. The V call is TRBV20-1, the J call TRBJ2-7; 9 bases match TRBD2. Germline CDR1 reads DFQATT; CDR2 reads SNEGSKA (reference sequence). Germline trimming cut 0 bases from V and 5 bases from J; bases unmatched to any gene: 8. This CDR3 region has 15 residues. The CDR3 loop is CSARDPWRGGDEQYF. Incomplete CDR3 DNA: TGCAGTGCTAGAGATCCGTGGCGGGGGGGCGACGAG.

Note on this clone: The read stops 3 residues short of the end of the CDR3; the missing end is completed from the germline J gene. The rearrangement links TRBV20-1 to TRBJ2-1; 10 bases line up with TRBD2. The V gene's germline CDR1 is DFQATT and CDR2 SNEGSKA (reference sequence). The CDR3 totals 14 residues. Trimming cost V 4 bases and J 4 bases; bases outside gene matches: 4. The CDR3 bases that were read are TGCAGTGCTAAAGCGGGGGGGTTGTACAATGAG. It yields the protein CSAKAGGLYNE. The full CDR3 is CSAKAGGLYNEQFF.

A remark on this clone: The CDR3 extends 3 residues past the end of the read, so its final part is completed from the germline J gene. V and J are TRBV10-1 and TRBJ1-6, with a possible D match to TRBD1 (6 bases). Germline V gene sequence: CDR1 WNHNN, CDR2 SYGVQD (reference sequence). This CDR3 comprises 14 residues. The V gene lost 6 bases and the J gene lost 7 bases, with 13 bases spanning the gap. Incomplete CDR3 DNA: TGCGCCAGCAGATCCGGGACAACCAATTCACCC. Translating it yields CASRSGTTNSP. The full CDR3 sequence reads CASRSGTTNSPLHF.

In regard to this clone: Read coverage stops 3 residues before the CDR3 terminus; the germline J gene supplies the remainder. The chain couples TRBV19 to TRBJ1-5; 8 bases agree with TRBD1. Per the germline V gene, CDR1 is LNHDA and CDR2 is SQIVND (reference sequence). This CDR3 spans 13 amino acids. Losses at the gene ends were 7 bases for V and 7 bases for J; bases not matched to a gene: 6. The CDR3 here is CASTRGPQQPQHF. Partial CDR3 DNA: TGTGCCAGTACCAGGGGGCCTCAACAGCCC. Full variable domain (outside the CDR3, taken from reference TRBV19 and TRBJ1-5): DGGITQSPKYLFRKEGQNVTLSCEQNLNHDAMYWYRQDPGQGLRLIYYSQIVNDFQKGDIAEGYSVSREKKESFPLTVTSAQKNPTAFYLCASTRGPQQPQHFGDGTRLSIL.